This TCR beta chain was recorded in a study of metastatic and nonmetastatic thyroid tumors. In the study overall: It was across blood and tumor or nodule tissue from malignant and benign thyroid patients that repertoires were compared. Study-wide results and caveats: In both blood and tumor samples, TCR beta diversity was reported significantly higher for malignant than benign nodules.

All patients were untreated before thyroid surgery. Under the authors' procedure: A classifier of distant metastasis in papillary thyroid cancer was built from CDR3 differences (across clinicopathological groups). From the PCR reads, TCRdb re-called clones with MiXCR. None of the V and J calls come from the authors' own analysis; TCRdb made them. Of tens of thousands of clones listed, 15% to 20% were seen once; the top ten hold around 3%. At least ten counts were recorded for this clone. The antigen remains unidentified. This receptor was obtained from a female donor with papillary thyroid cancer or a benign thyroid nodule (not recorded which). Some clones in this sample may be carry-over from other donors' samples. Material for sequencing was blood.

The CDR3 region has the DNA TGTGCCAGCAGCCGCTCGCCGGGACCCAAGACCGGGGAGCTGTTTTTT. This gives the protein CASSRSPGPKTGELFF. The V and J genes are TRBV11-2 and TRBJ2-2; D might be TRBD1 or TRBD2, each matching 5 bases. The CDR3 is 16 amino acids. Germline V gene data show CDR1 as SGHAT and CDR2 as FQNNGV. Trimming stripped 5 bases from V and 5 bases from J, with 18 bases between. Together with reference TRBV11-2 and TRBJ2-2, the CDR3 gives the full variable domain: EAGVAQSPRYKIIEKRQSVAFWCNPISGHATLYWYQQILGQGPKLLIQFQNNGVVDDSQLPKDRFSAERLKGVDSTLKIQPAKLEDSAVYLCASSRSPGPKTGELFFGEGSRLTVL.